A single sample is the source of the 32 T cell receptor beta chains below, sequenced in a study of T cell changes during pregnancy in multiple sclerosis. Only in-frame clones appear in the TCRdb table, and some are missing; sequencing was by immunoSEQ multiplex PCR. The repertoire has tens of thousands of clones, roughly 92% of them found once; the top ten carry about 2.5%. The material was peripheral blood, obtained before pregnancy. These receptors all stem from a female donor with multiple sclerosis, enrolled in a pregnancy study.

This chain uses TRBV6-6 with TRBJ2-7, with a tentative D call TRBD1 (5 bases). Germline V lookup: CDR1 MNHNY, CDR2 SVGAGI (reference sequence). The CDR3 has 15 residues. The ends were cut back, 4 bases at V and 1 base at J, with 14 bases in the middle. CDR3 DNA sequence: TGTGCCAGCAGTTCCCCGGACAAGTCTTCCTACGAGCAGTACTTC. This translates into CASSSPDKSSYEQYF.

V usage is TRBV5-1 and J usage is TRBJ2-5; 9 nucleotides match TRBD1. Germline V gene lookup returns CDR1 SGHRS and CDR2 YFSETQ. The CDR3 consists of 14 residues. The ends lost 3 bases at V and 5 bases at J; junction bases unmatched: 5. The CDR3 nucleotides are TGCGCCAGCAGCTCTGGGACAGGGAGCGAGACCCAGTACTTC. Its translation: CASSSGTGSETQYF.

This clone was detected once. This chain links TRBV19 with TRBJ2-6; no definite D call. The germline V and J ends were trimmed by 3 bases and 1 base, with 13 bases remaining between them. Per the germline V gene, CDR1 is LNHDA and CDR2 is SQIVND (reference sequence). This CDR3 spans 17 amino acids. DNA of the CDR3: TGTGCCAGTAGTATCTCGCCAGGCCAGTCTGGGGCCAACGTCCTGACTTTC. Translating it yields CASSISPGQSGANVLTF. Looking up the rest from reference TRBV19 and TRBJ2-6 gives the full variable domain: DGGITQSPKYLFRKEGQNVTLSCEQNLNHDAMYWYRQDPGQGLRLIYYSQIVNDFQKGDIAEGYSVSREKKESFPLTVTSAQKNPTAFYLCASSISPGQSGANVLTFGAGSRLTVL.

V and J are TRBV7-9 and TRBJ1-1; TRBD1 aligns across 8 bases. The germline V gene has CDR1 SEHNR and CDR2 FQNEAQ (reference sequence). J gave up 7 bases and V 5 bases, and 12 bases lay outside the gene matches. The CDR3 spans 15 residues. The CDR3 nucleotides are TGTGCCAGCAGCCCCCCGGGACAGGCTTTTAATGAAGCTTTCTTT. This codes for CASSPPGQAFNEAFF.

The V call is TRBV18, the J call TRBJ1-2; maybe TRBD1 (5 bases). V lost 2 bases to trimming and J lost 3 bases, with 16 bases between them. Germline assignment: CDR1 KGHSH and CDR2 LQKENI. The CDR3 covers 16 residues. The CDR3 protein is CASSPYEGELDYGYTF. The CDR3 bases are TGTGCCAGCTCACCATATGAAGGGGAACTTGACTATGGCTACACCTTC.

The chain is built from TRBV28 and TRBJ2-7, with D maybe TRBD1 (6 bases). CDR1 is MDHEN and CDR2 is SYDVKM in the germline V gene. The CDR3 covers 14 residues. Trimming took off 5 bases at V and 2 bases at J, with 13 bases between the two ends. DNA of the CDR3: TGTGCCAGCAGTGCCGGGACAACTACCTACGAGCAGTACTTC. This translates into CASSAGTTTYEQYF.

The CDR3 DNA sequence: TGTGCCAGCAGCTCGGGACAGGGACCCTCACCCCTCCACTTT. Protein sequence: CASSSGQGPSPLHF. V is TRBV7-2 and J is TRBJ1-6, with TRBD1 matching 9 bases. V lost 4 bases, J lost 10 bases, and 5 bases stayed unmatched. This CDR3 has 14 residues. The germline CDR1 and CDR2 sequences are SGHTA and FQGNSA.

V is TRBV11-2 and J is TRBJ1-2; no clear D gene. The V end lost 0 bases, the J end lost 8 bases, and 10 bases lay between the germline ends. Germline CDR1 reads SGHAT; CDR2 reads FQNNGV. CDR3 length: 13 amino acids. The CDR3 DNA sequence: TGTGCCAGCAGCTTAGACCCTAGATCGGGCTACACCTTC. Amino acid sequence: CASSLDPRSGYTF.

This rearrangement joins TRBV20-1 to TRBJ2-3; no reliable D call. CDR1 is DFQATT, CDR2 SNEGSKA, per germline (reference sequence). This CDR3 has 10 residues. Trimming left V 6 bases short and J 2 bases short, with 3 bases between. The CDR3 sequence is CSAYTDTQYF. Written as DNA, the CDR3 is TGCAGTGCATACACAGATACGCAGTATTTT.

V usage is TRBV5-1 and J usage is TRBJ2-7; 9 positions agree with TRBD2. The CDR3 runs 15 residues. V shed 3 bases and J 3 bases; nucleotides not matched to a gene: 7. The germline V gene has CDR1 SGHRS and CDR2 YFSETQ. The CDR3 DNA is TGCGCCAGCAGCTGGGGGGGTAGCGGGAGCTACGAGCAGTACTTC. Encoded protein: CASSWGGSGSYEQYF.

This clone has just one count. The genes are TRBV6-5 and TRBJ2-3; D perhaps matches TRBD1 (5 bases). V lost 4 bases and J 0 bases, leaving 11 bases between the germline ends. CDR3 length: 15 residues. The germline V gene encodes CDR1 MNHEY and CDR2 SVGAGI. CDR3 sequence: CASSFGHASTDTQYF. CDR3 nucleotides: TGTGCCAGCAGTTTCGGACATGCAAGCACAGATACGCAGTATTTT.

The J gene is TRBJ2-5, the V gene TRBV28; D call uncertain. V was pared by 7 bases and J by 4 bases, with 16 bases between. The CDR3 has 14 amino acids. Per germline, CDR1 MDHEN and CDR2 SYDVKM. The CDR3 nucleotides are TGTGCCAGCACCGTCCCTCGGGTTGGAGAGACCCAGTACTTC. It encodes CASTVPRVGETQYF.

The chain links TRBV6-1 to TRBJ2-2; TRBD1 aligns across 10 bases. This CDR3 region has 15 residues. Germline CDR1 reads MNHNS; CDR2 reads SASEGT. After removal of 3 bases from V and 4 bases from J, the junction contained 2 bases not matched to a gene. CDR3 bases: TGTGCCAGCAGTGACCGACAGGGGGCCACCGGGGAGCTGTTTTTT. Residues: CASSDRQGATGELFF.

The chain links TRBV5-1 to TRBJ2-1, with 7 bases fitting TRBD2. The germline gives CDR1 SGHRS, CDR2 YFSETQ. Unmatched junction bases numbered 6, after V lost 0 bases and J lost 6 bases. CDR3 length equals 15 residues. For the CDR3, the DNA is TGCGCCAGCAGCTTGGTGGCGGGAGAGGGCAATGAGCAGTTCTTC. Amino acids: CASSLVAGEGNEQFF.

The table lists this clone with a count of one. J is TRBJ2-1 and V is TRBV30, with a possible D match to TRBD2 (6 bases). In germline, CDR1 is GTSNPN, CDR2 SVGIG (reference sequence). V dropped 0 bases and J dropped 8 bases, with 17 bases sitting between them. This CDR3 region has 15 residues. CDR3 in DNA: TGTGCCTGGAGTGTACAAACGGGAGTAGGCGATGAGCAGTTCTTC. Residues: CAWSVQTGVGDEQFF.

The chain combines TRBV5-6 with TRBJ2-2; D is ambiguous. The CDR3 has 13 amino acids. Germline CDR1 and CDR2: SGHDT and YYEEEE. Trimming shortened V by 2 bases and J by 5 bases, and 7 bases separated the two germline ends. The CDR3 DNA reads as TGTGCCAGCAGCTTTTCTTCGACCGGGGAGCTGTTTTTT. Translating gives CASSFSSTGELFF.

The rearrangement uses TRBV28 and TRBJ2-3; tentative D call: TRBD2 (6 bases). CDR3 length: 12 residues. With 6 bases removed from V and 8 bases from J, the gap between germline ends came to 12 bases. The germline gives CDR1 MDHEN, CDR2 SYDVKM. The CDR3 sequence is CASSREFLTQYF. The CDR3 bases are TGTGCCAGCAGCCGGGAGTTCCTTACGCAGTATTTT.

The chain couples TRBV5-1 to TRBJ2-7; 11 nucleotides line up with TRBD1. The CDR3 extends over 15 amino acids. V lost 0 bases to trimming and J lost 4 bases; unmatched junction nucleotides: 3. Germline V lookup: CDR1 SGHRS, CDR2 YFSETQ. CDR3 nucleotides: TGCGCCAGCAGCTTGGCCGGGACAGGGGGGTACGAGCAGTACTTC. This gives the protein CASSLAGTGGYEQYF. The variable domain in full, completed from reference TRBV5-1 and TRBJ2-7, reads KAGVTQTPRYLIKTRGQQVTLSCSPISGHRSVSWYQQTPGQGLQFLFEYFSETQRNKGNFPGRFSGRQFSNSRSEMNVSTLELGDSALYLCASSLAGTGGYEQYFGPGTRLTVT.

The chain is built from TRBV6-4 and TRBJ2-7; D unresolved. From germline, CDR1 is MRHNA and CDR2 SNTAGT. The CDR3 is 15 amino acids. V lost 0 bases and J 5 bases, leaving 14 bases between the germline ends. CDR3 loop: CASSDSSPVFHEQYF. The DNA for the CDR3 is TGTGCCAGCAGTGACTCGAGTCCGGTGTTCCACGAGCAGTACTTC.

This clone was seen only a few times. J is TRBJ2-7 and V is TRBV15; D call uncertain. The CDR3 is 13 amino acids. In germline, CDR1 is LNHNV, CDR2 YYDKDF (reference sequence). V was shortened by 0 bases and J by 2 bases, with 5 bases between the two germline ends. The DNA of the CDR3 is TGTGCCACCAGCAGAGAACTTACCTACGAGCAGTACTTC. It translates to CATSRELTYEQYF.

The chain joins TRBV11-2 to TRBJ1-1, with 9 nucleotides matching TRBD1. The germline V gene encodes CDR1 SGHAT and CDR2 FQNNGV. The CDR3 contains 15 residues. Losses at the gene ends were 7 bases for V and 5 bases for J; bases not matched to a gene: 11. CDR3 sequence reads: CASNFEKTGGTEAFF. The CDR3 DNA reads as TGTGCCAGCAACTTCGAGAAGACAGGGGGGACTGAAGCTTTCTTT.

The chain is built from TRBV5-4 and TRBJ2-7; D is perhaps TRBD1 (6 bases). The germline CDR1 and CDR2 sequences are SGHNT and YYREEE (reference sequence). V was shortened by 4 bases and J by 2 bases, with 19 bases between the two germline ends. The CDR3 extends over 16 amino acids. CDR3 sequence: CASSPGGSVAPYEQYF. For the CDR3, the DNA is TGTGCCAGCAGCCCTGGGGGCTCGGTGGCTCCCTACGAGCAGTACTTC.

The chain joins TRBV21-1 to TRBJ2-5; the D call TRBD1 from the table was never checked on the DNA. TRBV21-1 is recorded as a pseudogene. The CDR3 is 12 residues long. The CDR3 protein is CATWTGEETQYF. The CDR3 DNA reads TGTGCCACTTGGACAGGGGAAGAGACCCAGTACTTC.

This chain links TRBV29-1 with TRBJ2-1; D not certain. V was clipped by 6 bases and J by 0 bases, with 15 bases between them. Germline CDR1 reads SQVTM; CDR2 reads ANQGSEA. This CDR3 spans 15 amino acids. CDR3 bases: TGCAGCGTCGAACAGAAAGATCTCTCCTACAATGAGCAGTTCTTC. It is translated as CSVEQKDLSYNEQFF.

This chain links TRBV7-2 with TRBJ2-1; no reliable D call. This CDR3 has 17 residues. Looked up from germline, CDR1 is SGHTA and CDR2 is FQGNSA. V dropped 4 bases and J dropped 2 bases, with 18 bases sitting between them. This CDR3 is CASSSRSVRPTYNEQFF. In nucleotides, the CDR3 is TGTGCCAGCAGCTCCAGGTCGGTCAGACCAACCTACAATGAGCAGTTCTTC.

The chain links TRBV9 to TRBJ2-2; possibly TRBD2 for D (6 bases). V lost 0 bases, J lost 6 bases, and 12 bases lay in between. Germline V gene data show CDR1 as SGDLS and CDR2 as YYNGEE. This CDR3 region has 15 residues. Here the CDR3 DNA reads TGTGCCAGCAGCGTAGCGGGAGAGGTCGCCGGGGAGCTGTTTTTT. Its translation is CASSVAGEVAGELFF.

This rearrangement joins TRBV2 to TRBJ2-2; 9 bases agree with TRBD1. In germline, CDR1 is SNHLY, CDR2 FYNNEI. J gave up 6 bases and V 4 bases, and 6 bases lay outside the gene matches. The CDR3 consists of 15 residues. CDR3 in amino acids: CASSVETGGSGELFF. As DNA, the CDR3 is TGTGCCAGCAGTGTAGAGACAGGGGGGTCCGGGGAGCTGTTTTTT. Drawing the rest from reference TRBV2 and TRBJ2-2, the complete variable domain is EPEVTQTPSHQVTQMGQEVILRCVPISNHLYFYWYRQILGQKVEFLVSFYNNEISEKSEIFDDQFSVERPDGSNFTLKIRSTKLEDSAMYFCASSVETGGSGELFFGEGSRLTVL.

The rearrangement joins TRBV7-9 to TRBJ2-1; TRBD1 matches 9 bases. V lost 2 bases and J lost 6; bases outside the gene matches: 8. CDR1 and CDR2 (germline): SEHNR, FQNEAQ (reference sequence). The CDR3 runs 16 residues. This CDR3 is CASSLWGGTGSNEQFF. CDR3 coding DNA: TGTGCCAGCAGCTTATGGGGGGGGACAGGGAGCAATGAGCAGTTCTTC.

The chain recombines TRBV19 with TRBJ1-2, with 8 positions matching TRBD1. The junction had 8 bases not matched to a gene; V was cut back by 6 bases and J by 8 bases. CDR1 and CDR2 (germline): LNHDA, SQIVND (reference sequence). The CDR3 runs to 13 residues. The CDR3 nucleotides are TGTGCCAGTAGCGCAGGGGGCCCCGGGGGCTACACCTTC. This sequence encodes CASSAGGPGGYTF.

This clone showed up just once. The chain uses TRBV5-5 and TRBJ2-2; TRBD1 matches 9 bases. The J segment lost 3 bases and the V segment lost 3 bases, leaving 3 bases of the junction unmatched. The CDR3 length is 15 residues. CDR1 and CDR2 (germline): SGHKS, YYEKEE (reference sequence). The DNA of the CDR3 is TGTGCCAGCAGCTCGGGACAGGGCTACACCGGGGAGCTGTTTTTT. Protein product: CASSSGQGYTGELFF.

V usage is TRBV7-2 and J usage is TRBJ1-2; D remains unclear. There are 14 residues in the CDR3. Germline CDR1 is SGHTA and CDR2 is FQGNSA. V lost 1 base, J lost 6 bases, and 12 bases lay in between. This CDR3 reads CASSLDVWANGYTF. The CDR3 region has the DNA TGTGCCAGCAGCTTAGATGTTTGGGCAAATGGCTACACCTTC.

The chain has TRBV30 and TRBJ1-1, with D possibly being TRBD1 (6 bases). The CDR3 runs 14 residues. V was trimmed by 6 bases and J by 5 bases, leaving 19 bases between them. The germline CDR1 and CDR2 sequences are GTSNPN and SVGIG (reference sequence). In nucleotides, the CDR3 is TGTGCCTGCCATTATGAGGGGGATTGGACTGAAGCTTTCTTT. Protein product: CACHYEGDWTEAFF.